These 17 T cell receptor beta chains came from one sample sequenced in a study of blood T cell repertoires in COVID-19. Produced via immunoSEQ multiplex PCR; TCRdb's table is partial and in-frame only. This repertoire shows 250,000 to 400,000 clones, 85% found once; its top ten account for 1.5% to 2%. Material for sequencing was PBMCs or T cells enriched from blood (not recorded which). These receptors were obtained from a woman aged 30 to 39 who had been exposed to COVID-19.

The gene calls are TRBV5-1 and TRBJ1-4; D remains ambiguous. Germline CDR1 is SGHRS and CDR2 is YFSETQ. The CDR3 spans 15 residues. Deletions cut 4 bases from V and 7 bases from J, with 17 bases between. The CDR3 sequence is CASSPGWAAGEKLFF. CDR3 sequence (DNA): TGCGCCAGCAGCCCTGGGTGGGCAGCCGGTGAAAAACTGTTTTTT.

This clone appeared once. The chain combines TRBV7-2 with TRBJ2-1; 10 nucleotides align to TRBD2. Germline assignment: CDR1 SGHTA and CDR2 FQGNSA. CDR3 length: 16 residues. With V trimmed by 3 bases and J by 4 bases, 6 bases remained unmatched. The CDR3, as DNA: TGTGCCAGCAGCTTGAGGGTAGCGGGGGGTTACAATGAGCAGTTCTTC. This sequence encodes CASSLRVAGGYNEQFF.

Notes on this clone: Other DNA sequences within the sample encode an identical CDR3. The CDR3 here is CASRGTANSPLHF. For the CDR3, the DNA is TGTGCCAGCCGGGGGACAGCTAATTCACCCCTCCACTTT. The chain couples TRBV27 to TRBJ1-6; TRBD1 aligns across 7 bases. In germline, CDR1 is MNHEY, CDR2 SMNVEV (reference sequence). The length of the CDR3 is 13 residues. J lost 6 bases, V lost 8 bases, and 4 bases had no gene match.

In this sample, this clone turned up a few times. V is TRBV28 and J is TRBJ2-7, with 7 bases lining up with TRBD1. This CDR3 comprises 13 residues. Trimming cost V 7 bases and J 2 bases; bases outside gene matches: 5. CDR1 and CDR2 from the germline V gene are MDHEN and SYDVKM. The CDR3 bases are TGTGCCAGCATAGACAGGGTTACCTACGAGCAGTACTTC. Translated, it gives CASIDRVTYEQYF. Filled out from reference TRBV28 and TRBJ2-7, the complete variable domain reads DVKVTQSSRYLVKRTGEKVFLECVQDMDHENMFWYRQDPGLGLRLIYFSYDVKMKEKGDIPEGYSVSREKKERFSLILESASTNQTSMYLCASIDRVTYEQYFGPGTRLTVT.

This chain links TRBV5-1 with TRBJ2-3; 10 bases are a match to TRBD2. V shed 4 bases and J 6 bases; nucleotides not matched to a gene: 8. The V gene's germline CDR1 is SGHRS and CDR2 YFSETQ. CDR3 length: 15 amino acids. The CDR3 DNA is TGCGCCAGCAGCCCCAAACTAGCGGGGTGGGATACGCAGTATTTT. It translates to CASSPKLAGWDTQYF.

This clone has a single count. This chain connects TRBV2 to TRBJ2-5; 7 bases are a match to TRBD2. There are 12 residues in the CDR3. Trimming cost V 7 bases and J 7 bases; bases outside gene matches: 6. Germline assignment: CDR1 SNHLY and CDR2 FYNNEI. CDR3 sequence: CASTPGGGTQYF. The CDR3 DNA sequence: TGTGCCAGCACACCGGGGGGAGGGACCCAGTACTTC.

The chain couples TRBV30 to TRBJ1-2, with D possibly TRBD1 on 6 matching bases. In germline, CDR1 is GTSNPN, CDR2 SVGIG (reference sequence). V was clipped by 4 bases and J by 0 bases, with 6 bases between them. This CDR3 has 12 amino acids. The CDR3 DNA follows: TGTGCCTGGACAGGGGCTAACTATGGCTACACCTTC. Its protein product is CAWTGANYGYTF. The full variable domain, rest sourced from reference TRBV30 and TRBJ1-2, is SQTIHQWPATLVQPVGSPLSLECTVEGTSNPNLYWYRQAAGRGLQLLFYSVGIGQISSEVPQNLSASRPQDRQFILSSKKLLLSDSGFYLCAWTGANYGYTFGSGTRLTVV.

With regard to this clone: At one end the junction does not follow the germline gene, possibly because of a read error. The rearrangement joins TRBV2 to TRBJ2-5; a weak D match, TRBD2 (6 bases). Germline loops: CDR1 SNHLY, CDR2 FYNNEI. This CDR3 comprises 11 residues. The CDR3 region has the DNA TGTGCCAGCAGTGGCGCGGGACCCCTGAACTTC. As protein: CASSGAGPLNF.

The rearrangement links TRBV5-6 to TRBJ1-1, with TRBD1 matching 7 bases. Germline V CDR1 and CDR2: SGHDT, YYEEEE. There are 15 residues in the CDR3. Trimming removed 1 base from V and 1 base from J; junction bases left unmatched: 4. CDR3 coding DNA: TGTGCCAGCAGCTTGACCGGGACAGCGAACACTGAAGCTTTCTTT. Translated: CASSLTGTANTEAFF.

CDR3 in amino acids: CASGQGFNSPLHF. The CDR3 nucleotides are TGTGCCAGCGGACAGGGTTTTAATTCACCCCTCCACTTT. This rearrangement joins TRBV6-5 to TRBJ1-6; 8 nucleotides align to TRBD1. Germline V gene data show CDR1 as MNHEY and CDR2 as SVGAGI. The J segment lost 6 bases and the V segment lost 8 bases, leaving 3 bases of the junction unmatched. This CDR3 spans 13 amino acids.

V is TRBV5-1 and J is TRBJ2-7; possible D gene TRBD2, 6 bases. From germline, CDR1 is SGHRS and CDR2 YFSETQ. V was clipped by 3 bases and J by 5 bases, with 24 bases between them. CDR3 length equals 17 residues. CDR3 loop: CASSSLYGAGRSDEQYF. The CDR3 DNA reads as TGCGCCAGCAGCTCATTGTACGGGGCAGGGAGGTCCGACGAGCAGTACTTC.

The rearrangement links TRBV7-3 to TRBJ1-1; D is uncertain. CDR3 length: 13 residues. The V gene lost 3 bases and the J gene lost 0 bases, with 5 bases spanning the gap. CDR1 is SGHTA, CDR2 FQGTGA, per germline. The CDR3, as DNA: TGTGCCAGCAGCTTCGGGATGAACACTGAAGCTTTCTTT. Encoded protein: CASSFGMNTEAFF.

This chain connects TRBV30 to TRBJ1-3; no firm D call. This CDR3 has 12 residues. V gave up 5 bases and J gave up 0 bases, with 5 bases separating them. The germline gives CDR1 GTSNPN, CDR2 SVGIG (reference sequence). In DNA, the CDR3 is TGTGCCTGGGCCTCCTCTGGAAACACCATATATTTT. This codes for CAWASSGNTIYF.

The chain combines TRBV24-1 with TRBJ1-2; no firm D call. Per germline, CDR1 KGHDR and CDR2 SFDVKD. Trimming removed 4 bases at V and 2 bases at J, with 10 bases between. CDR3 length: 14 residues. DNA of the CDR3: TGTGCCACCAGTGACTTGACGGTGAACTATGGCTACACCTTC. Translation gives CATSDLTVNYGYTF.

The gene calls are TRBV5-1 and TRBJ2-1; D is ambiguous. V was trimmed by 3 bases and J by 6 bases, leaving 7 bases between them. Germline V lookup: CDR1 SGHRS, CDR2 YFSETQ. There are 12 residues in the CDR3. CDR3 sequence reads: CASSSPLNEQFF. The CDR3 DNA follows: TGCGCCAGCAGCTCACCACTCAATGAGCAGTTCTTC.

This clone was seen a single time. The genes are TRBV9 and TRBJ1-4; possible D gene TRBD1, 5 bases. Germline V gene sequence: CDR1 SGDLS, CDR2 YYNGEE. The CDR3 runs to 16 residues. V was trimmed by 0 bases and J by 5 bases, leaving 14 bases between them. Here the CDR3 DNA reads TGTGCCAGCAGCGTAGCTCCGGCCAGGGCGAATGAAAAACTGTTTTTT. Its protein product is CASSVAPARANEKLFF.

CDR3 in amino acids: CASSRDRGPAKNIQYF. The CDR3 bases are TGTGCCAGCAGCCGGGACAGGGGTCCAGCCAAAAACATTCAGTACTTC. The chain uses TRBV3-1 (or the pseudogene TRBV3-2) and TRBJ2-4; TRBD1 matches at 10 bases. This CDR3 is built from 16 residues. V shed 4 bases and J 0 bases; nucleotides not matched to a gene: 3. CDR1 and CDR2 (germline): LGHDT, YNNKEL (reference sequence).